The 27 T cell receptor beta chains below were found in one sample sequenced in a study of blood T cell repertoires in COVID-19. Some clones are missing from TCRdb's copy, which holds only in-frame ones; the method was immunoSEQ multiplex PCR. Of approximately 64,000 clones in the sample, 70% to 90% were seen once. The specimen sequenced was peripheral blood. These receptors came from a man aged 70 or older with acute or convalescent COVID-19.

The chain joins TRBV6-2 or TRBV6-3 to TRBJ2-5; TRBD1 agrees at 9 bases. Trimming removed 6 bases from V and 4 bases from J; junction bases left unmatched: 15. Germline V lookup: CDR1 MNHEY, CDR2 SVGEGT. The CDR3 covers 17 residues. This chain's CDR3 is CASSSYPDRGGRETQYF. As DNA, the CDR3 is TGTGCCAGCAGCTCCTACCCGGACAGGGGAGGTCGAGAGACCCAGTACTTC.

The rearrangement joins TRBV6-5 to TRBJ2-7; 9 bases are a match to TRBD2. Germline V lookup: CDR1 MNHEY, CDR2 SVGAGI. After removal of 6 bases from V and 3 bases from J, the junction contained 3 bases not matched to a gene. The CDR3 is 13 amino acids. CDR3 region: CASRRGGNYEQYF. CDR3 DNA: TGTGCCAGCAGGCGGGGGGGCAACTACGAGCAGTACTTC.

V and J are TRBV9 and TRBJ2-1, with D perhaps TRBD1 (5 bases). The V end lost 0 bases, the J end lost 4 bases, and 17 bases lay between the germline ends. In germline, CDR1 is SGDLS, CDR2 YYNGEE. The CDR3 length is 17 residues. In nucleotides, the CDR3 is TGTGCCAGCAGCGTAGTTGGGAACCGACAGACTTACAATGAGCAGTTCTTC. This sequence encodes CASSVVGNRQTYNEQFF. Supplemented by reference TRBV9 and TRBJ2-1, the full variable domain reads DSGVTQTPKHLITATGQRVTLRCSPRSGDLSVYWYQQSLDQGLQFLIQYYNGEERAKGNILERFSAQQFPDLHSELNLSSLELGDSALYFCASSVVGNRQTYNEQFFGPGTRLTVL.

This chain uses TRBV19 with TRBJ2-7; 11 bases agree with TRBD1. The germline CDR1 and CDR2 sequences are LNHDA and SQIVND (reference sequence). With 6 bases clipped from V and 1 base from J, the junction kept 5 bases outside the gene matches. The CDR3 consists of 15 residues. CDR3 nucleotide sequence: TGTGCCAGTAGCATCGGGACAGGGGGTTCCTACGAGCAGTACTTC. This sequence encodes CASSIGTGGSYEQYF.

This CDR3 is CATSSVADYQETQYF. CDR3 nucleotide sequence: TGTGCCACCAGTTCAGTAGCGGATTACCAAGAGACCCAGTACTTC. The V gene is TRBV24-1, the J gene TRBJ2-5, with D possibly TRBD2 on 6 matching bases. Between the trimmed V and J ends, which lost 6 bases and 0 bases, there was a span of 13 bases. Germline V CDR1 and CDR2: KGHDR, SFDVKD. This CDR3 has 15 amino acids.

V and J are TRBV7-2 and TRBJ2-5; possibly TRBD2 for D (6 bases). The CDR3 spans 15 residues. Deletions cut 3 bases from V and 9 bases from J, with 20 bases between. Germline V gives CDR1 SGHTA, CDR2 FQGNSA. CDR3 coding DNA: TGTGCCAGCAGCTTTCACAACACCGGGGGAGCGGCCCAGTACTTC. Protein: CASSFHNTGGAAQYF.

The rearrangement links TRBV6-2 or TRBV6-3 to TRBJ2-7, with 7 bases that match TRBD1. J lost 3 bases, V lost 4 bases, and 9 bases had no gene match. The CDR3 runs to 15 residues. Germline V gives CDR1 MNHEY, CDR2 SVGEGT. The CDR3 reads CASSSTRDRLYEQYF. In DNA form, the CDR3 reads TGTGCCAGCAGTTCCACCCGGGACAGACTCTACGAGCAGTACTTC.

The chain has TRBV2 and TRBJ2-7; 8 positions match TRBD1. Trimming at V came to 4 bases and at J to 3 bases, leaving 5 bases not matched to a gene. Looked up from germline, CDR1 is SNHLY and CDR2 is FYNNEI. CDR3 size: 14 residues. The CDR3 nucleotides read TGTGCCAGCAGTGCCTTCGGACAGGGCTACGAGCAGTACTTC. Translating it yields CASSAFGQGYEQYF.

This clone appeared once. This chain uses TRBV5-1 with TRBJ2-5; D possibly corresponds to TRBD1 (6 bases). Trimming took off 4 bases at V and 4 bases at J, with 17 bases between the two ends. Germline CDR1 reads SGHRS; CDR2 reads YFSETQ. CDR3 length: 15 amino acids. CDR3 protein: CASSATGQNGETQYF. CDR3 in DNA: TGCGCCAGCAGCGCGACAGGACAGAACGGAGAGACCCAGTACTTC.

The chain employs TRBV9 and TRBJ1-1; 9 nucleotides agree with TRBD1. V lost 2 bases and J lost 7; bases outside the gene matches: 12. Per germline, CDR1 SGDLS and CDR2 YYNGEE. The CDR3 runs to 16 residues. CDR3 nucleotide sequence: TGTGCCAGCAGCGTCACAGGGGGCGGACTGTATGATGAAGCTTTCTTT. Residues: CASSVTGGGLYDEAFF.

This chain uses TRBV4-1 with TRBJ1-2, with 8 nucleotides matching TRBD1. J was trimmed by 4 bases and V by 2 bases; bases with no gene match: 3. The CDR3 has 14 amino acids. CDR1 is MGHRA, CDR2 YSYEKL, per germline. CDR3 DNA sequence: TGCGCCAGCAGCCAACCGGACAGGGCCTATGGCTACACCTTC. Its translation: CASSQPDRAYGYTF.

This chain links TRBV2 with TRBJ2-1, with 11 bases that match TRBD2. Trimming took 4 bases from V and 2 from J; bases not matched to a gene: 10. This CDR3 has 18 residues. Germline assignment: CDR1 SNHLY and CDR2 FYNNEI. The DNA for the CDR3 is TGTGCCAGCAGTGGAGCACTAGCGGGGGCCTCCACCTACAATGAGCAGTTCTTC. Its translation is CASSGALAGASTYNEQFF.

This sequence joins TRBV6-2 or TRBV6-3 and TRBJ2-3; 9 bases fit TRBD1. Germline CDR1 is MNHEY and CDR2 is SVGEGT. After removal of 0 bases from V and 2 bases from J, the junction contained 6 bases not matched to a gene. This CDR3 comprises 17 residues. CDR3 sequence reads: CASSYSLDRGTTDTQYF. The CDR3 nucleotides read TGTGCCAGCAGTTACTCCCTCGACAGGGGGACCACAGATACGCAGTATTTT.

The chain links TRBV11-3 to TRBJ2-7; a possible D gene is TRBD2 (5 bases). There are 14 residues in the CDR3. V lost 3 bases, J lost 5 bases, and 14 bases lay in between. The germline gives CDR1 SGHNT, CDR2 YENEEA. The CDR3 sequence is CASSFEAVWNEQYF. CDR3 nucleotides: TGTGCCAGCAGCTTCGAAGCGGTTTGGAACGAGCAGTACTTC.

The rearrangement links TRBV27 to TRBJ1-6, with a possible D match to TRBD1 (6 bases). V was shortened by 6 bases and J by 3 bases, with 12 bases between the two germline ends. Germline V gene lookup returns CDR1 MNHEY and CDR2 SMNVEV (reference sequence). The CDR3 consists of 15 residues. The CDR3 spells CASSFGQIYNSPLHF. CDR3 DNA: TGTGCCAGCAGCTTCGGACAGATCTATAATTCACCCCTCCACTTT.

This clone was seen only once. This chain links TRBV5-1 with TRBJ1-5, with D uncertain. This CDR3 comprises 17 residues. Germline V lookup: CDR1 SGHRS, CDR2 YFSETQ. Trimming removed 6 bases at V and 3 bases at J, with 22 bases between. CDR3 region: CASKQRIAGSINQPQHF. CDR3 bases: TGCGCCAGCAAACAACGTATCGCGGGGTCTATCAATCAGCCCCAGCATTTT.

The chain uses TRBV2 and TRBJ2-3; 8 bases agree with TRBD1. The J segment lost 3 bases and the V segment lost 2 bases, leaving 7 bases of the junction unmatched. CDR1 and CDR2 from the germline V gene are SNHLY and FYNNEI. The CDR3 is 16 amino acids. CDR3 in DNA: TGTGCCAGCAGTGAACTACAGGGGGAGAGTACAGATACGCAGTATTTT. As protein: CASSELQGESTDTQYF.

The gene calls are TRBV2 and TRBJ1-6, with D perhaps TRBD1 (5 bases). The CDR3 is 15 residues long. V was clipped by 3 bases and J by 15 bases, with 21 bases between them. Germline CDR1 reads SNHLY; CDR2 reads FYNNEI. The CDR3 DNA follows: TGTGCCAGCAGTGACGGTAGGGGATTCCCCCGAGGCCTCCACTTT. This translates into CASSDGRGFPRGLHF.

The chain is built from TRBV19 and TRBJ1-4, with 7 bases aligning to TRBD1. The CDR3 runs 11 residues. Germline trimming cut 9 bases from V and 10 bases from J; bases unmatched to any gene: 5. Germline CDR1 reads LNHDA; CDR2 reads SQIVND (reference sequence). This CDR3 reads CASRTGRKLFF. The CDR3 nucleotides are TGTGCCAGCAGGACAGGACGAAAACTGTTTTTT. Full variable domain (rest looked up from reference TRBV19 and TRBJ1-4): DGGITQSPKYLFRKEGQNVTLSCEQNLNHDAMYWYRQDPGQGLRLIYYSQIVNDFQKGDIAEGYSVSREKKESFPLTVTSAQKNPTAFYLCASRTGRKLFFGSGTQLSVL.

The chain has TRBV19 and TRBJ1-4; weak D call: TRBD1 (5 bases). CDR3 size: 13 residues. Germline CDR1 and CDR2: LNHDA and SQIVND (reference sequence). Trimming removed 4 bases from V and 8 bases from J, with 11 bases in between. The CDR3 nucleotides are TGTGCCAGTAGTAAGGCAGGGCGCGAAAAACTGTTTTTT. This sequence encodes CASSKAGREKLFF.

The J gene is TRBJ1-1, the V gene TRBV20-1; 7 bases match TRBD1. This CDR3 is built from 11 residues. J gave up 10 bases and V 4 bases, and 6 bases lay outside the gene matches. The germline V gene encodes CDR1 DFQATT and CDR2 SNEGSKA (reference sequence). The chain's CDR3 is CSATTGVGAFF. The CDR3 bases are TGCAGTGCTACTACAGGGGTTGGAGCTTTCTTT.

This sequence joins TRBV18 and TRBJ2-2, with D unresolved. In germline, CDR1 is KGHSH, CDR2 LQKENI. V was cut by 3 bases and J by 0 bases, with 5 bases left in between. CDR3 length: 14 residues. The CDR3 loop is CASSPSSNTGELFF. CDR3 sequence (DNA): TGTGCCAGCTCACCGAGTTCGAACACCGGGGAGCTGTTTTTT.

This chain connects TRBV19 to TRBJ2-1, with D possibly TRBD2 on 5 matching bases. CDR3 length: 14 residues. CDR1 is LNHDA, CDR2 SQIVND, per germline (reference sequence). V shed 6 bases and J shed 0 bases, with 9 bases lying between them. CDR3 region: CASSPGSSYNEQFF. CDR3 nucleotides: TGTGCCAGTAGCCCGGGGAGCTCCTACAATGAGCAGTTCTTC. The full variable domain, in which reference TRBV19 and TRBJ2-1 provide the parts outside the CDR3, is DGGITQSPKYLFRKEGQNVTLSCEQNLNHDAMYWYRQDPGQGLRLIYYSQIVNDFQKGDIAEGYSVSREKKESFPLTVTSAQKNPTAFYLCASSPGSSYNEQFFGPGTRLTVL.

This rearrangement joins TRBV4-3 to TRBJ2-3; D gene unclear. Deletions cut 1 base from V and 1 base from J, with 3 bases between. Germline values: CDR1 LGHNA, CDR2 YSLEER. There are 13 residues in the CDR3. CDR3 in DNA: TGCGCCAGCAGCCAAGCGGGCACAGATACGCAGTATTTT. Amino acids: CASSQAGTDTQYF.

V is TRBV4-3 and J is TRBJ1-4; TRBD1 matches 10 bases. V was pared by 4 bases and J by 8 bases, with 10 bases of the junction left unmatched. Germline V gene sequence: CDR1 LGHNA, CDR2 YSLEER. This CDR3 has 16 amino acids. The CDR3 sequence: CASSLRTGGIGEKLFF. The CDR3 DNA reads TGCGCCAGCAGCCTAAGGACAGGGGGGATAGGGGAAAAACTGTTTTTT.

In this sample, this clone turned up once. This chain joins TRBV18 and TRBJ2-1, with 7 nucleotides matching TRBD1. The CDR3 loop spans 13 amino acids. Germline V gene sequence: CDR1 KGHSH, CDR2 LQKENI. V shed 6 bases and J 5 bases; nucleotides not matched to a gene: 4. In nucleotides, the CDR3 is TGTGCCAGCTCGCCGGGGACAGACAATGAGCAGTTCTTC. It translates to CASSPGTDNEQFF.

The V call is TRBV5-1, the J call TRBJ1-2; 8 bases match TRBD1. The CDR3 consists of 14 residues. CDR1 SGHRS and CDR2 YFSETQ come from the germline V gene. The junction had 8 bases not matched to a gene; V was cut back by 4 bases and J by 6 bases. The chain's CDR3 is CASSARTGNDGYTF. CDR3 sequence (DNA): TGCGCCAGCAGCGCCCGGACAGGGAACGATGGCTACACCTTC. Complete variable domain (other parts from reference TRBV5-1 and TRBJ1-2): KAGVTQTPRYLIKTRGQQVTLSCSPISGHRSVSWYQQTPGQGLQFLFEYFSETQRNKGNFPGRFSGRQFSNSRSEMNVSTLELGDSALYLCASSARTGNDGYTFGSGTRLTVV.